Listed here is a single T cell receptor (beta chain). The data were taken from a study of patients and donors after allogeneic stem cell transplantation. Germline CDR1 is LGHDT and CDR2 is YNNKEL (reference sequence). Trimming pared 0 bases from V and 6 bases from J, leaving 20 bases between. The CDR3 runs 18 residues. TCRdb independently ran MiXCR on the RT-PCR reads; one entry per CDR3 protein. Among around 200,000 distinct CDR3 sequences listed, around two fifths were seen once. The receptor was isolated from a human donor who was either an allogeneic HSCT recipient or a stem cell or donor lymphocyte infusion donor (not recorded which). It is not recorded whose cells these are; they may come from a transplant donor. The chain employs TRBV3-1 and TRBJ2-2, with D uncertain. Sequenced: blood, either unsorted or a sorted T cell fraction (not recorded which). Here the CDR3 reads CASSQDLFRMASPGELFF. The CDR3 DNA sequence: TGTGCCAGCAGCCAAGATTTGTTCCGAATGGCGAGTCCCGGGGAGCTGTTTTTT.